This record concerns one T cell receptor beta chain sequence. Its antigen is as yet unknown. In the PCR, 60 Vbeta and 13 Jbeta primers were used. Using immunoSEQ multiplex PCR, the repertoire was profiled, and TCRdb retains in-frame clones only, with some absent. The sample shows under 200,000 clones, about 78% of them seen only once. This entry comes from a study of cytomegalovirus exposure and HLA in healthy donors. The CDR3 contains 15 residues. After removal of 4 bases from V and 1 base from J, the junction contained 4 bases not matched to a gene. Germline V gene sequence: CDR1 SEHNR, CDR2 FQNEAQ (reference sequence). Study-wide results and caveats: As was reported, the HLA-A and HLA-B alleles of most subjects were accurately predicted from TCR beta sequences. Most of the TCR beta V segments (in an earlier analysis) were productive either about 87% or about 30% of the time. It was assumed in the presence/absence analyses that sequencing depth was roughly uniform across donors.

This TCR came from a man aged 35-49 years in good health and CMV-seronegative. Specimen: PBMCs. The chain uses TRBV7-9 and TRBJ2-3; 8 positions match TRBD1. The CDR3 coding sequence is TGTGCCAGCAGCTCGGGACAGGCGGGCACAGATACGCAGTATTTT. Translated, it gives CASSSGQAGTDTQYF.